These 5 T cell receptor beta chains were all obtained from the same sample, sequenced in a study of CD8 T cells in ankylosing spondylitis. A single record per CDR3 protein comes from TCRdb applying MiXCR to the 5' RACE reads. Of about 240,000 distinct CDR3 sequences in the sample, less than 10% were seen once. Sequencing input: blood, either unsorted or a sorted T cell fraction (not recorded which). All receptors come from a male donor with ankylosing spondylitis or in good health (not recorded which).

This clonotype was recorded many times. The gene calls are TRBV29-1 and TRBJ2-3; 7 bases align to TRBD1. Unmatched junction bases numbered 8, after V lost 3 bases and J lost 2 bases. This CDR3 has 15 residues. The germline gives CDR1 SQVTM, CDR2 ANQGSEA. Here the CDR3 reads CSVDPRDSPTDTQYF. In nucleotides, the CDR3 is TGCAGCGTTGATCCCCGGGACAGCCCCACAGATACGCAGTATTTT.

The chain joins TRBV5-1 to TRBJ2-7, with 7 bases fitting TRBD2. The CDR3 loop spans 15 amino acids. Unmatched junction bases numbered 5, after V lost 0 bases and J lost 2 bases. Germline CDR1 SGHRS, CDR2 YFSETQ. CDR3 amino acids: CASSLGAGAAYEQYF. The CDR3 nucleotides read TGCGCCAGCAGCTTGGGTGCGGGAGCAGCCTACGAGCAGTACTTC.

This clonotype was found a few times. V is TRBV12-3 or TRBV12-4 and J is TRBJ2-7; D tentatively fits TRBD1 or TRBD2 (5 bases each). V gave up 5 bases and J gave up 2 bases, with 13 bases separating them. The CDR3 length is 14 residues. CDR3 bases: TGTGCCAGCAGTAGGGACGGGTTGACCTACGAGCAGTACTTC. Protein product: CASSRDGLTYEQYF.

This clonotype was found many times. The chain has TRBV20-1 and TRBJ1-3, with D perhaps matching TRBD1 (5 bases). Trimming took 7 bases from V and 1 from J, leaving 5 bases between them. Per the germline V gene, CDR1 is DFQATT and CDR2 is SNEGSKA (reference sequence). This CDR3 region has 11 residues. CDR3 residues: CSGQSGNTIYF. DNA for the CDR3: TGCAGTGGACAGTCTGGAAACACCATATATTTT.

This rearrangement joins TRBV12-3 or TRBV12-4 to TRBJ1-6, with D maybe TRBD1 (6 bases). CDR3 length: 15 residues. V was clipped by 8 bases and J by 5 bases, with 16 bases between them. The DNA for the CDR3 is TGTGCCAGCGGCCCGGGGGGGGCAAATAATTCACCCCTCCACTTT. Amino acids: CASGPGGANNSPLHF.